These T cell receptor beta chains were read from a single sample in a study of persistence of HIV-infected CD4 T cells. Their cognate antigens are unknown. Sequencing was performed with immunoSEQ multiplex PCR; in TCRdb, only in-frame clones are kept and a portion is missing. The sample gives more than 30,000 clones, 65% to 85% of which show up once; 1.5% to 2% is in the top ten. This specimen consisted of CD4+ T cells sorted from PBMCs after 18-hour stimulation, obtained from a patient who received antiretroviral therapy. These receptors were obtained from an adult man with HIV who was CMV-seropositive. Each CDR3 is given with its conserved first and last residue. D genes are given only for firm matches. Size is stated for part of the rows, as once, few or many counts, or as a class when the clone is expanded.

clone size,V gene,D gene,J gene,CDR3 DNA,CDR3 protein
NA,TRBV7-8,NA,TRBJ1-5,TGTGCCAGCAGCTTAAGTATAGGGCAGCCCCAGCATTTT,CASSLSIGQPQHF
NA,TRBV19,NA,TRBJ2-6,TGTGCCAGTAGTATAGGCAGCTCTGGGGCCAACGTCCTGACTTTC,CASSIGSSGANVLTF
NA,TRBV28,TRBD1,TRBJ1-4,TGTGCCAGCACCTCTGGACAGGGGAATGAAAAACTGTTTTTT,CASTSGQGNEKLFF
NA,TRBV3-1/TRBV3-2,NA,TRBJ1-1,TGTGCCAGCAGCCAAGCCAGGGCCACTGAAGCTTTCTTT,CASSQARATEAFF
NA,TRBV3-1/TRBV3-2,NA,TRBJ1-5,TGTGCCAGCAGCCGGTCGGGTAGTAGCCAGCCCCAGCATTTT,CASSRSGSSQPQHF
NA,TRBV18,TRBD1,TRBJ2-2,TGTGCCAGCTCACCCGACAGGGTCAACACCGGGGAGCTGTTTTTT,CASSPDRVNTGELFF
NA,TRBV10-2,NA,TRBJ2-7,TGCGCCAGCAGTGAGTCGGAACCCACCTACGAGCAGTACTTC,CASSESEPTYEQYF
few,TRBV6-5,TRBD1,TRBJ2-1,TGTGCCAGCAGTAGGGACAGCAACCGCTTCCAGTTCTTC,CASSRDSNRFQFF
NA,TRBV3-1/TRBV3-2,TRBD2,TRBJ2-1,TGTGCCAGCAGCCAAGTTCCCGGGACTAGCGGGGTAAATGAGCAGTTCTTC,CASSQVPGTSGVNEQFF
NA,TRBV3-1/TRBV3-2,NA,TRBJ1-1,TGTGCCAGCAGCCCCATATCGGGACAGAACACTGAAGCTTTCTTT,CASSPISGQNTEAFF